This T cell receptor (beta chain) is drawn from a study of blood T cell repertoires in COVID-19. Study overall: The United States, Italy and Spain provided the acute and convalescent COVID-19 samples.

Authors' processing steps: Nucleated cell counts were estimated from reference gene primer amplification. Clones were sequenced by immunoSEQ multiplex PCR, and TCRdb holds only the in-frame ones, with some missing. V and J calls and clone size are copied from that table; D and trimming were computed from the DNA. This sample has more than 60,000 clones, with 88% found just once. Sequenced sample: peripheral blood. This clonotype was obtained from a woman between 50 and 59 years old with active or convalescent COVID-19.

The CDR3 coding sequence is TGTGCCAGCAGTGAAGCCGGACTAGCGGGATCCGTGGCCTACGAGCAGTACTTC. Protein product: CASSEAGLAGSVAYEQYF. The rearrangement uses TRBV2 and TRBJ2-7; 12 bases agree with TRBD2. Germline-derived CDR1 and CDR2 are SNHLY and FYNNEI. V dropped 0 bases and J dropped 2; count of bases not matched to a gene: 8. The CDR3 consists of 18 residues.